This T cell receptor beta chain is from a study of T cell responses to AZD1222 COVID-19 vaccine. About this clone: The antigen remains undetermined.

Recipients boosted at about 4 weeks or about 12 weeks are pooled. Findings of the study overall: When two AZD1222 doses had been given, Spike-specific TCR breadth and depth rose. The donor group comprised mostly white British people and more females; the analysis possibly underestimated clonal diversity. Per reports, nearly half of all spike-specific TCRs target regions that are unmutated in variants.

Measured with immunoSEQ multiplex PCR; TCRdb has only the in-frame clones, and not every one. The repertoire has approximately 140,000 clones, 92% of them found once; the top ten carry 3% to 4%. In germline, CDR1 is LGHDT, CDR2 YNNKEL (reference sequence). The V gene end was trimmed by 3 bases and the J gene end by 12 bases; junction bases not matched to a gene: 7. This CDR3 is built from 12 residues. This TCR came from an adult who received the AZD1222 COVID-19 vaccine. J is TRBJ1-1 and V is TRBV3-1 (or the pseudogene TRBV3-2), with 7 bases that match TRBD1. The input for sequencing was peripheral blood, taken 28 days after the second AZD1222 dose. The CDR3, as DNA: TGTGCCAGCAGCCAGAGACAGGGAACTCCTTTCTTT. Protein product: CASSQRQGTPFF.